The present TCR beta chain was sequenced within a study of TIL therapy for anti-PD-1-resistant metastatic lung cancer. Regarding the study as a whole: This highly selected cohort may not generalize to typical lung cancer patients.

Germline V CDR1 and CDR2: SGHRS, YFSETQ. Unmatched junction bases numbered 8, after V lost 4 bases and J lost 8 bases. There are 14 residues in the CDR3. Time point meaning: pre-treatment sample, taken before nivolumab and TIL therapy. This was the immunoSEQ v3 assay. Here immunoSEQ multiplex PCR was the method, and the copy in TCRdb shows in-frame clones only, minus some. Of 25,000 to 40,000 clones listed, 74% are singletons. In regard to this clone: Its antigen is not known.

This sample comprised blood, obtained at baseline. This chain links TRBV5-1 with TRBJ1-4, with 7 bases fitting TRBD1. The sequence was collected from a woman between 30 and 79 years old with non-small cell lung cancer. The CDR3 loop reads CASSVGQNEEKLFF. CDR3 DNA: TGCGCCAGCAGCGTGGGACAGAATGAAGAAAAACTGTTTTTT.